Following are 5 T cell receptor beta chains from one sample sequenced in a study of T cell repertoires in cytomegalovirus infection. TCRdb processed the reads anew with MiXCR; each CDR3 protein has one entry. In the table there are about 900,000 distinct CDR3 sequences, approximately 31% of which are singletons. The antigens of these receptors remain unknown. The sequencing used cultured CD8+ T cells from PBMCs, collected from culture after CMV antigen stimulation. The receptor set was obtained from a human donor in good health (CMV status not recorded). Some clones in this sample may be carry-over from other donors' samples.

This clonotype appeared many times. This chain's CDR3 is CASSPRVETGELFF. The CDR3 DNA is TGTGCCAGCAGCCCCAGGGTAGAGACCGGGGAGCTGTTTTTT. The chain joins TRBV7-8 to TRBJ2-2; perhaps TRBD1 as D (5 bases). Germline V lookup: CDR1 SGHVS, CDR2 FQNEAQ. Trimming removed 5 bases from V and 5 bases from J, with 12 bases in between. The CDR3 has 14 residues.

This clonotype was observed a few times. The chain combines TRBV15 with TRBJ1-5; D not certain. Trimming took 0 bases from V and 8 from J, leaving 5 bases between them. CDR1 LNHNV and CDR2 YYDKDF come from the germline V gene (reference sequence). The CDR3 contains 12 residues. The CDR3 protein is CATSRDPEPQHF. The CDR3 region has the DNA TGTGCCACCAGCAGAGATCCGGAGCCCCAGCATTTT. Combining the CDR3 with reference TRBV15 and TRBJ1-5 gives the whole variable domain DAMVIQNPRYQVTQFGKPVTLSCSQTLNHNVMYWYQQKSSQAPKLLFHYYDKDFNNEADTPDNFQSRRPNTSFCFLDIRSPGLGDTAMYLCATSRDPEPQHFGDGTRLSIL.

V and J are TRBV6-5 and TRBJ2-3; D unclear. This CDR3 is built from 16 residues. V was clipped by 2 bases and J by 2 bases, with 14 bases between them. Germline-derived CDR1 and CDR2 are MNHEY and SVGAGI. CDR3 bases: TGTGCCAGCAGTTACCGGGTTTCCCCTGCCACAGATACGCAGTATTTT. This translates into CASSYRVSPATDTQYF.

The genes are TRBV5-1 and TRBJ1-1; D possibly corresponds to TRBD1 (6 bases). Germline V gene lookup returns CDR1 SGHRS and CDR2 YFSETQ. V lost 1 base and J lost 1, with 14 bases in between. The CDR3 length is 16 residues. CDR3 amino acids: CASSLWAGQTNTEAFF. CDR3 DNA sequence: TGCGCCAGCAGCTTGTGGGCCGGACAGACGAACACTGAAGCTTTCTTT.

This chain joins TRBV12-5 and TRBJ2-1; no definite D call. CDR1 and CDR2 from the germline V gene are LGHNT and FRNRAP. V shed 2 bases and J shed 11 bases, with 13 bases lying between them. CDR3 length: 13 amino acids. The CDR3 loop is CASGLHQMSQQFF. CDR3 nucleotides: TGTGCTAGTGGTTTGCACCAGATGTCCCAGCAGTTCTTC.